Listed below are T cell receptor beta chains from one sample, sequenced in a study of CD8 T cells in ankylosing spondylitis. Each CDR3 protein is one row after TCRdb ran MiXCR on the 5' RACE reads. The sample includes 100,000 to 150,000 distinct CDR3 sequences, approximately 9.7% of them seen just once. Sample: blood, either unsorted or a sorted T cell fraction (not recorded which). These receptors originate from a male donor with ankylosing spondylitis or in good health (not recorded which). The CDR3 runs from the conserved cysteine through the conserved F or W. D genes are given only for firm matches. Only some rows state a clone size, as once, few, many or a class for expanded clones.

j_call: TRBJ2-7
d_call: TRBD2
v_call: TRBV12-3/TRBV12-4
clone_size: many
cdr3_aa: CASSFAGGQYEQYF
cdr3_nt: TGTGCCAGCAGTTTTGCGGGAGGGCAGTACGAGCAGTACTTC

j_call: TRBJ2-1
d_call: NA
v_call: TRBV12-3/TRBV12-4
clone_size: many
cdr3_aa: CASLWGSEQFF
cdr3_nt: TGTGCCAGCTTATGGGGGAGTGAGCAGTTCTTC

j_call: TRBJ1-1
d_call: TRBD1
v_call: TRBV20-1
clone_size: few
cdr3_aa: CSASSPGGMNTEAFF
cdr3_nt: TGCAGTGCTAGTAGCCCAGGGGGAATGAACACTGAAGCTTTCTTT

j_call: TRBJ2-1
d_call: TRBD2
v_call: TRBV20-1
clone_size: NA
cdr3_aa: CSASGTSGSRNEQFF
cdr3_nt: TGCAGTGCTAGCGGGACTAGCGGGAGTAGGAATGAGCAGTTCTTC

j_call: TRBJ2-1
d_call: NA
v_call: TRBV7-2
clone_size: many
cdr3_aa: CASSFRGGLEQFF
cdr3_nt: TGTGCCAGCAGCTTTCGCGGAGGACTTGAGCAGTTCTTC

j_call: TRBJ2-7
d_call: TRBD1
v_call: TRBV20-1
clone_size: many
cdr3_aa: CSASNPHRGTPSHEQYF
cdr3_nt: TGCAGTGCTAGTAATCCCCACAGGGGGACTCCGTCCCACGAGCAGTACTTC

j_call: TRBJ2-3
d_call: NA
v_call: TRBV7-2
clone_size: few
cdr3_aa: CASSFPQPATDTQYF
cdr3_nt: TGTGCCAGCAGCTTTCCCCAGCCTGCCACAGATACGCAGTATTTT

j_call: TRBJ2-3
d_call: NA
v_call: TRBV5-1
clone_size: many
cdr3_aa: CASSYWGTSPDTQYF
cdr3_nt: TGCGCCAGCAGTTATTGGGGTACTAGCCCAGATACGCAGTATTTT

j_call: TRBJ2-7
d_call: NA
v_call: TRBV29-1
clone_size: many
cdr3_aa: CSVVIGAGEQYF
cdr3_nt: TGCAGCGTTGTCATCGGGGCAGGGGAGCAGTACTTC

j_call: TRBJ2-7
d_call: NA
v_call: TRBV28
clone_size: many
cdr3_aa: CASSSSFYEQYF
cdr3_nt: TGTGCCAGCAGTTCGAGTTTCTACGAGCAGTACTTC

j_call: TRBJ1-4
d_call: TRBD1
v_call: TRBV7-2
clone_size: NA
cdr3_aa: CASSSQGALTNEKLFF
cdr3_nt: TGTGCCAGCAGCTCGCAGGGGGCTTTAACTAATGAAAAACTGTTTTTT

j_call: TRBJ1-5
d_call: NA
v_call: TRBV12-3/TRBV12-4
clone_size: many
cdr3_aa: CASSLAENQPQHF
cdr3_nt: TGTGCCAGCAGTTTGGCTGAAAATCAGCCCCAGCATTTT

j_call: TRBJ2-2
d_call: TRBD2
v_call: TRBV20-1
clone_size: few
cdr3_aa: CSARLAGRVTGELFF
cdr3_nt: TGCAGTGCCCGACTAGCGGGAAGGGTCACCGGGGAGCTGTTTTTT

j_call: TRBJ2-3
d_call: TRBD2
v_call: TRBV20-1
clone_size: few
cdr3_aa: CSARGISGRGTDTQYF
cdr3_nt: TGCAGTGCTAGAGGGATTAGCGGGAGGGGCACAGATACGCAGTATTTT

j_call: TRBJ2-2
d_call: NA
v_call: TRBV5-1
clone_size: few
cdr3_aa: CASSSNSQTANTGELFF
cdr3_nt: TGCGCCAGCAGCTCGAATTCCCAGACAGCGAACACCGGGGAGCTGTTTTTT

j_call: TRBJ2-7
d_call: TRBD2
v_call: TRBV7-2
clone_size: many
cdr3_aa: CASSPRSSGSFYEQYF
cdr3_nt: TGTGCCAGCAGCCCCCGGTCCAGCGGGAGTTTTTACGAGCAGTACTTC

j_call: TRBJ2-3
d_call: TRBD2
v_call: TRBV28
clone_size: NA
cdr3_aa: CASSPIGRDTDTLYF
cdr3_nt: TGTGCCAGCAGTCCCATCGGGAGGGACACAGATACGCTGTATTTT

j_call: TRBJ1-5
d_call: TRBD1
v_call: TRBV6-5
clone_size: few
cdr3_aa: CASSYEQGWQPQHF
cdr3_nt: TGTGCCAGCAGTTACGAACAGGGGTGGCAGCCCCAGCATTTT

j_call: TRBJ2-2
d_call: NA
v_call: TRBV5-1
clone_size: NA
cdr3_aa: CASSSSGYTGELFF
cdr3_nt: TGCGCCAGCAGTAGTAGCGGTTACACCGGGGAGCTGTTTTTT

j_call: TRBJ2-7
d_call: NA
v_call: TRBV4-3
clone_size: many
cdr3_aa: CASSQVATGLSEQYF
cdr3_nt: TGCGCCAGCAGCCAAGTGGCGACAGGACTATCGGAGCAGTACTTC

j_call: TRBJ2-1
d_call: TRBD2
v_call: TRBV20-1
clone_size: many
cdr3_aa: CSASPGLAGYNEQFF
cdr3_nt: TGCAGTGCTAGCCCGGGACTAGCGGGCTACAATGAGCAGTTCTTC

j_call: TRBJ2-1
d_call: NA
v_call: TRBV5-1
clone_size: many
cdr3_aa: CASSLALSNNEQFF
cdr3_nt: TGCGCCAGCAGCTTGGCCTTATCTAACAATGAGCAGTTCTTC

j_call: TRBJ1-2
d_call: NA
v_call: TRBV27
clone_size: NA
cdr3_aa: CASSFSELLGYTF
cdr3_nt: TGTGCCAGCAGTTTTAGTGAGCTACTCGGCTACACCTTC

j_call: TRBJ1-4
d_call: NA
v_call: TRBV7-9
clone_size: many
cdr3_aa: CASSLNGAGNNEKLFF
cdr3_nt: TGTGCCAGCAGCCTCAATGGGGCGGGAAATAATGAAAAACTGTTTTTT

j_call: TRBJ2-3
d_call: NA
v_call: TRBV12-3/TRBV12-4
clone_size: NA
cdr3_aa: CASSFRGPSPSSTQYF
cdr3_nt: TGTGCCAGCAGTTTCCGGGGTCCTAGCCCGTCCAGTACGCAGTATTTT

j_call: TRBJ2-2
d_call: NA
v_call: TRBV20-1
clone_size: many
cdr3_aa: CSASTRVPGELFF
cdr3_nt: TGCAGTGCTAGCACGCGGGTCCCCGGGGAGCTGTTTTTT

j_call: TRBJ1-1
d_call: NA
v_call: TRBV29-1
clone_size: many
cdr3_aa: CSVEDRAVEAFF
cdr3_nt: TGCAGCGTTGAGGACAGAGCCGTTGAAGCTTTCTTT

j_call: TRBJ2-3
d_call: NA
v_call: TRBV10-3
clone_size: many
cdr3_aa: CAISEPSRGGTDTQYF
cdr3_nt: TGTGCCATCAGTGAACCTAGCCGAGGGGGCACAGATACGCAGTATTTT

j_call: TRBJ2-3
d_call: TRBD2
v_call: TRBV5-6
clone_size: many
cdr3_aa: CASSLRRGTNTDTQYF
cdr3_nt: TGTGCCAGCAGCTTACGTCGAGGGACTAACACAGATACGCAGTATTTT

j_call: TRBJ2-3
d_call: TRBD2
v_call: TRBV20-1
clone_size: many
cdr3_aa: CSAVAGGSRADTQYF
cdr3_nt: TGCAGTGCCGTAGCGGGAGGGTCAAGGGCAGATACGCAGTATTTT

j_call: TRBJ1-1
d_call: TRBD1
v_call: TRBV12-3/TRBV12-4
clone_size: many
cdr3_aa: CASSLLTGDLNTEAFF
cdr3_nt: TGTGCCAGCAGCCTTCTTACAGGGGACCTGAACACTGAAGCTTTCTTT

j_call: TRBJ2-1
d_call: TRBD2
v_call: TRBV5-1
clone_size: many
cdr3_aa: CASSRGLAGLSYNEQFF
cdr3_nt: TGCGCCAGCAGCAGGGGACTAGCGGGCCTCTCCTACAATGAGCAGTTCTTC

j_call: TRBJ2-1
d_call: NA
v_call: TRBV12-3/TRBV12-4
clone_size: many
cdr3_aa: CASSRAENNEQFF
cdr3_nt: TGTGCCAGCAGTCGAGCGGAAAACAATGAGCAGTTCTTC

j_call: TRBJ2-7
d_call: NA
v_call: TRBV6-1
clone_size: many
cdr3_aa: CASRLPDATYEQYF
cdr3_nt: TGTGCCAGCAGACTGCCGGACGCAACCTACGAGCAGTACTTC

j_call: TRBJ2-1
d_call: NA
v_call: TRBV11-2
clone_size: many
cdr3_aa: CASSRHGVDPGEQFF
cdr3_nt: TGTGCCAGCAGCCGGCATGGGGTAGATCCGGGTGAGCAGTTCTTC

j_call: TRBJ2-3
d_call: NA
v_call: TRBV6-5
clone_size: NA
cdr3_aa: CASSNPKTNTDTQYF
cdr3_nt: TGTGCCAGCAGTAACCCTAAGACTAACACAGATACGCAGTATTTT

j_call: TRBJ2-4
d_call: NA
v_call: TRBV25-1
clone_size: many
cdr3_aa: CASSERGMGDKNIQYF
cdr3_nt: TGTGCCAGCAGTGAACGCGGAATGGGGGACAAAAACATTCAGTACTTC

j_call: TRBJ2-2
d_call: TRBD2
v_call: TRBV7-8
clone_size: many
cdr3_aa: CASSLISGGNTGELFF
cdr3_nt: TGTGCCAGCAGCTTAATCAGCGGGGGGAACACCGGGGAGCTGTTTTTT

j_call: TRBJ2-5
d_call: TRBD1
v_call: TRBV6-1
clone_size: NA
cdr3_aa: CASSGDRLVGAQYF
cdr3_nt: TGTGCCAGCAGTGGGGACAGACTGGTAGGGGCCCAGTACTTC

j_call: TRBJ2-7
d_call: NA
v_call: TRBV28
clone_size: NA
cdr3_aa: CASSFRLDSYEQYF
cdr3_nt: TGTGCCAGCAGTTTTCGACTAGACTCCTACGAGCAGTACTTC

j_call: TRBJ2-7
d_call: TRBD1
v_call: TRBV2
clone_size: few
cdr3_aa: CASSRGQGRFLDEQYF
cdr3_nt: TGTGCCAGCAGTCGCGGACAGGGGAGGTTTTTGGACGAGCAGTACTTC

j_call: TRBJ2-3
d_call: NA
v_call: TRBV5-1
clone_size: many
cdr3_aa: CASSPGRVQDTQYF
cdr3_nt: TGCGCCAGCAGCCCCGGCAGGGTTCAAGATACGCAGTATTTT

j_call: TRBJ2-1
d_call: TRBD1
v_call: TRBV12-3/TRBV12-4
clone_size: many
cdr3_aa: CASTHRQGSYNEQFF
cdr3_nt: TGTGCCAGCACCCACCGACAGGGATCCTACAATGAGCAGTTCTTC

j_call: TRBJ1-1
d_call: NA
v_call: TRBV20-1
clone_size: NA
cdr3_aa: CSARVGLVTEAFF
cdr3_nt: TGCAGTGCTAGAGTTGGGTTAGTGACTGAAGCTTTCTTT

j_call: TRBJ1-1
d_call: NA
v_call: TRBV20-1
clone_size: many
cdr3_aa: CSARGNRLNTEAFF
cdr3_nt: TGCAGTGCTAGAGGGAACAGGTTAAACACTGAAGCTTTCTTT

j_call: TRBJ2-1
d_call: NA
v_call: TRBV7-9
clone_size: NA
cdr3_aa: CASSSLTGGLEQFF
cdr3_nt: TGTGCCAGCAGCTCCCTAACGGGGGGCCTCGAGCAGTTCTTC

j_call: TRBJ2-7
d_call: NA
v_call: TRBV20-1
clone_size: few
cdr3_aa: CSAERSGFSYEQYF
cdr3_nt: TGCAGTGCCGAACGGAGCGGGTTCTCCTACGAGCAGTACTTC

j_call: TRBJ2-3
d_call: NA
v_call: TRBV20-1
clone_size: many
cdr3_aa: CSATPGTEHTDTQYF
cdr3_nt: TGCAGTGCTACCCCCGGGACTGAACACACAGATACGCAGTATTTT

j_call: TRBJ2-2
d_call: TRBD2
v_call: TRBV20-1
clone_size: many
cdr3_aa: CSARGGAGAGELFF
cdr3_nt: TGCAGTGCTAGGGGCGGGGCGGGAGCCGGGGAGCTGTTTTTT

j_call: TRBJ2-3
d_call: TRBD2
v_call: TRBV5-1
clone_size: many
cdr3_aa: CASRDGTSGITDTQYF
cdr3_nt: TGCGCCAGCAGAGACGGGACTAGCGGGATTACAGATACGCAGTATTTT